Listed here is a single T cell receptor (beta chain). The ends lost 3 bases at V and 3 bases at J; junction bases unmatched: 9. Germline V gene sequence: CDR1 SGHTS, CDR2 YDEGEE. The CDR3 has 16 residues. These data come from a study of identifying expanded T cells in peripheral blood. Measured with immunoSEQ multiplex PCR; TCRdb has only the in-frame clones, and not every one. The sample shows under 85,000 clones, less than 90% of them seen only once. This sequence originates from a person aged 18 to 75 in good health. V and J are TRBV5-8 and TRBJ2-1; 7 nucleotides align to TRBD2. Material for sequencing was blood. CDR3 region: CASSSDTSAVYNEQFF. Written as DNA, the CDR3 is TGTGCCAGCAGCTCAGATACTAGCGCTGTCTACAATGAGCAGTTCTTC.